This entry lists 23 T cell receptor beta chains sequenced from one sample in a study of T cell responses to AZD1222 COVID-19 vaccine. Assay used: immunoSEQ multiplex PCR; TCRdb lists only in-frame clones, some missing. Of some 110,000 clones in the sample, around nine tenths were seen once. Sequenced material: peripheral blood, taken 28 days after the second AZD1222 dose. These receptors originate from an adult who received the AZD1222 COVID-19 vaccine.

The chain recombines TRBV5-5 with TRBJ2-1, with D tentatively TRBD1 (6 bases). Germline V lookup: CDR1 SGHKS, CDR2 YYEKEE (reference sequence). This CDR3 region has 15 residues. V was trimmed by 0 bases and J by 6 bases, leaving 13 bases between them. CDR3 coding DNA: TGTGCCAGCAGCTTGGCCGGACAGAGGCTCAATGAGCAGTTCTTC. Residues: CASSLAGQRLNEQFF.

This chain links TRBV7-3 with TRBJ2-7; 8 nucleotides align to TRBD2. The J segment lost 2 bases and the V segment lost 2 bases, leaving 5 bases of the junction unmatched. CDR1 is SGHTA and CDR2 is FQGTGA in the germline V gene. The CDR3 contains 15 residues. The CDR3 region has the DNA TGTGCCAGCAGCTTACGGGGGGGCGCGACCTACGAGCAGTACTTC. Protein: CASSLRGGATYEQYF.

The CDR3 spells CASSEDRAVNQPQHF. The CDR3 bases are TGTGCCAGCAGCGAGGACAGGGCCGTGAATCAGCCCCAGCATTTT. The chain recombines TRBV6-5 with TRBJ1-5, with 8 positions matching TRBD1. Per the germline V gene, CDR1 is MNHEY and CDR2 is SVGAGI. The CDR3 sequence is 15 residues long. J gave up 4 bases and V 6 bases, and 8 bases lay outside the gene matches.

The chain joins TRBV28 to TRBJ2-4; 9 nucleotides align to TRBD2. CDR3 length equals 15 residues. V trimming: 6 bases; J trimming: 8 bases; junction bases outside the gene matches: 11. Germline values: CDR1 MDHEN, CDR2 SYDVKM. The CDR3 reads CASRGTSRQRDIQYF. The CDR3 DNA follows: TGTGCCAGCAGAGGGACTAGCAGGCAAAGAGACATTCAGTACTTC.

The chain combines TRBV6-5 with TRBJ1-2; D may be TRBD1 (5 bases). Germline lookup yields CDR1 MNHEY and CDR2 SVGAGI. V gave up 0 bases and J gave up 8 bases, with 10 bases separating them. CDR3 length: 13 residues. In DNA, the CDR3 is TGTGCCAGCAGTTACTCGGCAGGGTTAGGCTACACCTTC. As protein: CASSYSAGLGYTF.

As concerns this clone: This sample also contains other DNA sequences that code for the same CDR3. CDR3 sequence: CASSPRTGNTEAFF. Here the CDR3 DNA reads TGCGCCAGCAGCCCCCGGACGGGGAACACTGAAGCTTTCTTT. The chain combines TRBV5-1 with TRBJ1-1; no clear D gene. With 4 bases removed from V and 1 base from J, the gap between germline ends came to 11 bases. Germline V gene sequence: CDR1 SGHRS, CDR2 YFSETQ. The CDR3 totals 14 residues.

The V gene is TRBV2, the J gene TRBJ1-2; 11 positions agree with TRBD1. J was trimmed by 8 bases and V by 4 bases; bases with no gene match: 9. Looked up from germline, CDR1 is SNHLY and CDR2 is FYNNEI. This CDR3 comprises 15 residues. The CDR3 DNA sequence: TGTGCCAGCAGTGGTCCGGGACAGGGGGACTTCGGCTACACCTTC. The encoded protein is CASSGPGQGDFGYTF.

V usage is TRBV5-1 and J usage is TRBJ1-4; possibly TRBD1 for D (6 bases). This CDR3 has 14 residues. Germline V CDR1 and CDR2: SGHRS, YFSETQ. V was clipped by 0 bases and J by 5 bases, with 8 bases between them. The CDR3 nucleotides are TGCGCCAGCAGCTTGGGTGGGGGCAATGAAAAACTGTTTTTT. As protein: CASSLGGGNEKLFF.

This rearrangement joins TRBV11-2 to TRBJ1-5; D is undetermined. Trimming removed 0 bases from V and 0 bases from J, with 6 bases in between. CDR1 is SGHAT, CDR2 FQNNGV, per germline. This CDR3 spans 15 amino acids. This CDR3 reads CASSLDGYSNQPQHF. CDR3 coding DNA: TGTGCCAGCAGCTTAGACGGGTATAGCAATCAGCCCCAGCATTTT. The entire variable domain, with the rest obtained from reference TRBV11-2 and TRBJ1-5, is as follows: EAGVAQSPRYKIIEKRQSVAFWCNPISGHATLYWYQQILGQGPKLLIQFQNNGVVDDSQLPKDRFSAERLKGVDSTLKIQPAKLEDSAVYLCASSLDGYSNQPQHFGDGTRLSIL.

V usage is TRBV28 and J usage is TRBJ2-5; 9 nucleotides line up with TRBD1. The V gene's germline CDR1 is MDHEN and CDR2 SYDVKM. The CDR3 has 14 residues. The V segment lost 6 bases and the J segment 2 bases; nucleotides outside the gene matches: 4. The CDR3 reads CASSRDRAQETQYF. CDR3 DNA sequence: TGTGCCAGCAGCCGGGACAGGGCGCAAGAGACCCAGTACTTC.

The chain uses TRBV12-3 or TRBV12-4 and TRBJ2-7, with D possibly being TRBD1 (5 bases). The CDR3 extends over 13 amino acids. The V end lost 6 bases, the J end lost 0 bases, and 9 bases lay between the germline ends. Here the CDR3 reads CASSSDSSYEQYF. CDR3 nucleotides: TGTGCCAGCAGCTCCGACAGCTCCTACGAGCAGTACTTC.

The rearrangement links TRBV28 to TRBJ2-4, with D perhaps TRBD1 (5 bases). In germline, CDR1 is MDHEN, CDR2 SYDVKM. The CDR3 spans 17 residues. Trimming pared 1 base from V and 3 bases from J, leaving 16 bases between. The CDR3, as DNA: TGTGCCAGCAGTTTATACCCCAGCAGGGTGGGCAAAAACATTCAGTACTTC. It encodes CASSLYPSRVGKNIQYF.

The chain carries TRBV11-2 and TRBJ2-5, with 10 bases aligning to TRBD2. Germline lookup yields CDR1 SGHAT and CDR2 FQNNGV. The CDR3 spans 16 residues. The J segment lost 3 bases and the V segment lost 5 bases, leaving 9 bases of the junction unmatched. The CDR3 sequence: CASSARGLAIKETQYF. CDR3 nucleotides: TGTGCCAGCAGCGCCAGGGGACTAGCGATAAAAGAGACCCAGTACTTC.

The J gene is TRBJ1-1, the V gene TRBV18; TRBD1 agrees at 7 bases. V was clipped by 5 bases and J by 4 bases; unmatched bases: 13. Germline V gene data show CDR1 as KGHSH and CDR2 as LQKENI. CDR3 size: 16 residues. The CDR3 DNA is TGTGCCAGCTCAACCCTCGGAGAAGGGGGCAGCACTGAAGCTTTCTTT. Amino acids: CASSTLGEGGSTEAFF.

This chain uses TRBV28 with TRBJ1-6; 9 bases align to TRBD1. The CDR3 totals 15 residues. The V segment lost 5 bases and the J segment 7 bases; nucleotides outside the gene matches: 6. Germline CDR1 reads MDHEN; CDR2 reads SYDVKM. CDR3 DNA: TGTGCCAGCAGTCCTACCGGGACAGGGAATTCACCCCTCCACTTT. Protein sequence: CASSPTGTGNSPLHF.

This clone was found once. CDR3 sequence reads: CASTRDGGLGNYGYTF. CDR3 nucleotide sequence: TGTGCCAGCACAAGGGATGGGGGACTCGGTAACTATGGCTACACCTTC. The chain couples TRBV5-5 to TRBJ1-2; maybe TRBD1 (5 bases). Trimming left V 6 bases short and J 1 base short, with 19 bases between. Germline CDR1 and CDR2: SGHKS and YYEKEE (reference sequence). The CDR3 is made up of 16 amino acids. Full variable domain (outside the CDR3, taken from reference TRBV5-5 and TRBJ1-2): DAGVTQSPTHLIKTRGQQVTLRCSPISGHKSVSWYQQVLGQGPQFIFQYYEKEERGRGNFPDRFSARQFPNYSSELNVNALLLGDSALYLCASTRDGGLGNYGYTFGSGTRLTVV.

The V gene is TRBV27, the J gene TRBJ1-2; 10 bases agree with TRBD1. CDR3 length equals 14 residues. J gave up 6 bases and V 3 bases, and 4 bases lay outside the gene matches. The germline V gene encodes CDR1 MNHEY and CDR2 SMNVEV (reference sequence). The CDR3, as DNA: TGTGCCAGCAGTTTGACCGGGACAGGGGATGGCTACACCTTC. Protein product: CASSLTGTGDGYTF.

Here the CDR3 reads CASSHVQGAISYEQYF. CDR3 DNA sequence: TGCGCCAGCAGCCATGTTCAGGGGGCAATCTCCTACGAGCAGTACTTC. This chain joins TRBV4-1 and TRBJ2-7; 8 bases fit TRBD1. The V gene's germline CDR1 is MGHRA and CDR2 YSYEKL. V was clipped by 3 bases and J by 0 bases; unmatched bases: 7. The CDR3 loop spans 16 amino acids.

The genes are TRBV18 and TRBJ1-2, with 11 bases identical to TRBD1. Germline assignment: CDR1 KGHSH and CDR2 LQKENI. V trimming: 3 bases; J trimming: 4 bases; junction bases outside the gene matches: 4. CDR3 length: 15 amino acids. Written as DNA, the CDR3 is TGTGCCAGCTCACCCGGACAGGGGGCGGGCTATGGCTACACCTTC. Its translation: CASSPGQGAGYGYTF.

This rearrangement joins TRBV12-3 or TRBV12-4 to TRBJ1-2; a possible D gene is TRBD1 (6 bases). This CDR3 has 12 amino acids. V dropped 4 bases and J dropped 5 bases, with 8 bases sitting between them. The DNA for the CDR3 is TGTGCCAGCAGTTCGCAGGGGTATGGCTACACCTTC. This gives the protein CASSSQGYGYTF.

J is TRBJ1-2 and V is TRBV6-5; perhaps TRBD1 as D (5 bases). In germline, CDR1 is MNHEY, CDR2 SVGAGI. V was shortened by 4 bases and J by 8 bases, with 17 bases between the two germline ends. The CDR3 sequence is 14 residues long. CDR3: CASSLVIGGRGYTF. CDR3 DNA: TGTGCCAGCAGTTTGGTGATTGGGGGTCGCGGCTACACCTTC.

This chain joins TRBV7-2 and TRBJ2-1; TRBD1 might be the D (6 bases). From germline, CDR1 is SGHTA and CDR2 FQGNSA. The CDR3 has 16 residues. V was clipped by 5 bases and J by 4 bases, with 18 bases between them. The CDR3, as DNA: TGTGCCAGCAGCCCTGGACAGACACCAGCTTACAATGAGCAGTTCTTC. This sequence encodes CASSPGQTPAYNEQFF.

The genes are TRBV5-1 and TRBJ2-5, with 7 bases lining up with TRBD2. The germline CDR1 and CDR2 sequences are SGHRS and YFSETQ. Trimming removed 0 bases from V and 2 bases from J; junction bases left unmatched: 10. The CDR3 extends over 17 amino acids. CDR3 in amino acids: CASSLAGFSGAQETQYF. The CDR3 nucleotides read TGCGCCAGCAGCTTGGCCGGCTTCAGCGGGGCACAAGAGACCCAGTACTTC.